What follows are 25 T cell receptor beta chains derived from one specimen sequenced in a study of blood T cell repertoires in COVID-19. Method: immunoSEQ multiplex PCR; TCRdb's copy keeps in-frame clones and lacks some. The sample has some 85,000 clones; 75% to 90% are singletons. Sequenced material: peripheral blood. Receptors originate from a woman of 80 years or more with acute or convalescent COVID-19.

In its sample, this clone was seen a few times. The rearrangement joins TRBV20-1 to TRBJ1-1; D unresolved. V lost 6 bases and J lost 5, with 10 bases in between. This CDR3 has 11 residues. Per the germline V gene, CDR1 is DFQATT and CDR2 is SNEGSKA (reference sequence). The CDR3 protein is CSAQTRTEAFF. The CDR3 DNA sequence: TGCAGTGCCCAGACAAGGACTGAAGCTTTCTTT.

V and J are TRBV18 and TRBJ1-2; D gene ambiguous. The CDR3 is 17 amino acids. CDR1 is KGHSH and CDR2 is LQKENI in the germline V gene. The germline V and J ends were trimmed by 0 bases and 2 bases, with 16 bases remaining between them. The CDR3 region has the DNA TGTGCCAGCTCACCACCGACGCCCCGGAGCAGCAACTATGGCTACACCTTC. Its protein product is CASSPPTPRSSNYGYTF.

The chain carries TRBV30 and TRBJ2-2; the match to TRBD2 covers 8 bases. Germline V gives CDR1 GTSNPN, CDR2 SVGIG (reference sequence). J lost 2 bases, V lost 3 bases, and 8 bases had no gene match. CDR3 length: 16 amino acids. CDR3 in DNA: TGTGCCTGGAGGCCAGCGGGGGCGTACAACACCGGGGAGCTGTTTTTT. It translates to CAWRPAGAYNTGELFF.

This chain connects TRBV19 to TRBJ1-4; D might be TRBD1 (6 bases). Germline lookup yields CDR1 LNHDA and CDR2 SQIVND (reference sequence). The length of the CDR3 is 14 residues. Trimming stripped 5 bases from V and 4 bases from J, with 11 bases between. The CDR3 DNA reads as TGTGCCAGTAGTGTCCAGGGGTTTAATGAAAAACTGTTTTTT. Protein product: CASSVQGFNEKLFF.

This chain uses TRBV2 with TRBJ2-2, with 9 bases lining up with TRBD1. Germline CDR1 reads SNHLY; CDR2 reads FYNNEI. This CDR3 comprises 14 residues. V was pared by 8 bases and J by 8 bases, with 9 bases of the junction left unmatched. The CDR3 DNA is TGTGCCAGCGCCACCGAACAGGGGGCTGGGGAGCTGTTTTTT. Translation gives CASATEQGAGELFF.

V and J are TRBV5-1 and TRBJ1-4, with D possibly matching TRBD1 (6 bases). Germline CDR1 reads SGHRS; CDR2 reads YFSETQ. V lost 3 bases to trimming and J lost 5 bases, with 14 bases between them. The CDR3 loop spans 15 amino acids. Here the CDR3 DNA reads TGCGCCAGCAGCTCGTTGACAGGCTGGAATGAAAAACTGTTTTTT. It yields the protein CASSSLTGWNEKLFF.

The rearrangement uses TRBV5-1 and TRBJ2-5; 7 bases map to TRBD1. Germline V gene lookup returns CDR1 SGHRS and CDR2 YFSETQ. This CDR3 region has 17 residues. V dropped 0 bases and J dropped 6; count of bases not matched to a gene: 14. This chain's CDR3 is CASSLEQGSAMSQTQYF. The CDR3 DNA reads TGCGCCAGCAGCTTGGAACAGGGGTCTGCCATGTCGCAGACCCAGTACTTC.

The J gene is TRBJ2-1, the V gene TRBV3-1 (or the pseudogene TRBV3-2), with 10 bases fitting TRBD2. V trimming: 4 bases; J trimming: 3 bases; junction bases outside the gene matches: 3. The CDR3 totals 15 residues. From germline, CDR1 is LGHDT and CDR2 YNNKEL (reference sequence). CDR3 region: CASSLLAGVYNEQFF. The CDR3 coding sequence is TGTGCCAGCAGCCTTCTAGCGGGAGTCTACAATGAGCAGTTCTTC.

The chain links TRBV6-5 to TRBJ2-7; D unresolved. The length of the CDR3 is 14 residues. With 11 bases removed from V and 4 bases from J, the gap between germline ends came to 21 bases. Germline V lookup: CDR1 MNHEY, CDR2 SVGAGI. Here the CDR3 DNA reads TGTGCCGGAAAGTCCGACTTAACCGCTTACGAGCAGTACTTC. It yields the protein CAGKSDLTAYEQYF.

The CDR3 DNA sequence: TGTGCCAGCAGCCCGGCCGGGACACTTAACTACGAGCAGTACTTC. Residues: CASSPAGTLNYEQYF. This sequence joins TRBV5-8 and TRBJ2-7, with a tentative D call TRBD1 (6 bases). CDR1 and CDR2 from the germline V gene are SGHTS and YDEGEE. This CDR3 contains 15 residues. V gave up 4 bases and J gave up 3 bases, with 17 bases separating them.

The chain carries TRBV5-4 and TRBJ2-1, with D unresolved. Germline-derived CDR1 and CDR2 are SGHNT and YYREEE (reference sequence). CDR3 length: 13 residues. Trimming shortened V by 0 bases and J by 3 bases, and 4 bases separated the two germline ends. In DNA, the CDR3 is TGTGCCAGCAGCTTGGCCCTCTACAATGAGCAGTTCTTC. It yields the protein CASSLALYNEQFF.

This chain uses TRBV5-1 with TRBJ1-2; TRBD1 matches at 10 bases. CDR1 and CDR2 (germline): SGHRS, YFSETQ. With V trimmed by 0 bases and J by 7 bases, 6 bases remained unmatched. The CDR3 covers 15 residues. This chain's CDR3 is CASSLEGQGTRGYTF. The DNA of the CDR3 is TGCGCCAGCAGCTTGGAGGGACAGGGGACGCGTGGCTACACCTTC.

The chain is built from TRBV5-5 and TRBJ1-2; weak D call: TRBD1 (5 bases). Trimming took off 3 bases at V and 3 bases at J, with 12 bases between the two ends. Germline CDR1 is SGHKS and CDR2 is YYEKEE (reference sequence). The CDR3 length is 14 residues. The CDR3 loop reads CASSSAGTDYGYTF. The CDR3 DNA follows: TGTGCCAGCAGCTCCGCCGGGACTGACTATGGCTACACCTTC.

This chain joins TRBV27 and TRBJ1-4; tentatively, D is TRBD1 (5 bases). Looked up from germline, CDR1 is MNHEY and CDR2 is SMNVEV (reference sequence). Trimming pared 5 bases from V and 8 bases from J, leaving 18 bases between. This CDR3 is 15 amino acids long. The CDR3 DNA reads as TGTGCCAGCAGTCCCTGGGGACTGTCGGTGGAAAAACTGTTTTTT. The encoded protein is CASSPWGLSVEKLFF.

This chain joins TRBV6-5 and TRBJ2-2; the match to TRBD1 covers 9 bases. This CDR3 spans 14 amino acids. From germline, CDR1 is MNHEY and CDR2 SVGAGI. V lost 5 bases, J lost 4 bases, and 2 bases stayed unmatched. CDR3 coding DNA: TGTGCCAGCAGTCGGGACAGGGCCACCGGGGAGCTGTTTTTT. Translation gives CASSRDRATGELFF.

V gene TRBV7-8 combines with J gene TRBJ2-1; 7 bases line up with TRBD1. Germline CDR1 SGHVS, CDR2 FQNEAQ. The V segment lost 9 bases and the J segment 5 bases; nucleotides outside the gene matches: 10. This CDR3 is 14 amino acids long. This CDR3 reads CASRPGTVNNEQFF. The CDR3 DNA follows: TGTGCCAGTAGACCCGGGACAGTCAACAATGAGCAGTTCTTC.

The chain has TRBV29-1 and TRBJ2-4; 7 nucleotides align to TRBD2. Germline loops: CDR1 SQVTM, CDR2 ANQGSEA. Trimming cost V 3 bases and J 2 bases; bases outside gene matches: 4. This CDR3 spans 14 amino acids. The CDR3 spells CSVEWGGTKNIQYF. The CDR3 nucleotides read TGCAGCGTTGAGTGGGGGGGGACCAAAAACATTCAGTACTTC.

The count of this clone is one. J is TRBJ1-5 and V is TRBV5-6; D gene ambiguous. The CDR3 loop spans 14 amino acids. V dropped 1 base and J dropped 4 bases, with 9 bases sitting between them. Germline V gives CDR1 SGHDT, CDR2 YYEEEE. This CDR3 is CASSLKRRNQPQHF. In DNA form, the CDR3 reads TGTGCCAGCAGCTTGAAGAGGAGGAATCAGCCCCAGCATTTT.

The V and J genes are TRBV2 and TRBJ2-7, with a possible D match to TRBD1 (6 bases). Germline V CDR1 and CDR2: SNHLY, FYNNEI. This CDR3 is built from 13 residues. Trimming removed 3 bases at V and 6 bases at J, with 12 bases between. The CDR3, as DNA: TGTGCCAGCAGTGACCCCAGGGGTGGCGAGCAGTACTTC. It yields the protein CASSDPRGGEQYF.

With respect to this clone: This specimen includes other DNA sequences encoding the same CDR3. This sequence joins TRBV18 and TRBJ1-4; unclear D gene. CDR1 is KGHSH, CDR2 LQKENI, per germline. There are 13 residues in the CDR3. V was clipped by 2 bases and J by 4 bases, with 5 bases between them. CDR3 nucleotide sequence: TGTGCCAGCTCACCAGGCGGTAATGAAAAACTGTTTTTT. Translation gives CASSPGGNEKLFF.

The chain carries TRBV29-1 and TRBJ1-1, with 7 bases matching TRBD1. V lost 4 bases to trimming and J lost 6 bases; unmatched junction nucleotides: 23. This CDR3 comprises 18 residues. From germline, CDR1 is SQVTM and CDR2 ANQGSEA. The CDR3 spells CSVGPTGYPKKSDSEAFF. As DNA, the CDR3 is TGCAGCGTTGGCCCGACAGGGTACCCGAAAAAGTCAGATTCTGAAGCTTTCTTT.

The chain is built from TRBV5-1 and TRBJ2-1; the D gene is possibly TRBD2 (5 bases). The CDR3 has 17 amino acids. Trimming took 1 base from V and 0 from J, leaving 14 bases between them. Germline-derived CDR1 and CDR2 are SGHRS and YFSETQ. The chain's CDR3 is CASSLIPGRGSYNEQFF. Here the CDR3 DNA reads TGCGCCAGCAGCTTGATTCCGGGGAGAGGCTCCTACAATGAGCAGTTCTTC.

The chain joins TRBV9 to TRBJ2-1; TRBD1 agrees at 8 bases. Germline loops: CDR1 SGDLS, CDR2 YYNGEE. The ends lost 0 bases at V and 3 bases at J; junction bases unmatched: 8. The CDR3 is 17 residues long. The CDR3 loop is CASSVVGQGAIYNEQFF. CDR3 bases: TGTGCCAGCAGCGTAGTTGGCCAGGGGGCGATCTACAATGAGCAGTTCTTC.

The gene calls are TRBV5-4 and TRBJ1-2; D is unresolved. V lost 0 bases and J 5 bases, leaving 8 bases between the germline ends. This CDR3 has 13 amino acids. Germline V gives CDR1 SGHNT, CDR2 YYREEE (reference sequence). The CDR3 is CASSLDPTYGYTF. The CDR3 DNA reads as TGTGCCAGCAGCTTGGACCCGACATATGGCTACACCTTC. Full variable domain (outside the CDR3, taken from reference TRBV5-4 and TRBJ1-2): ETGVTQSPTHLIKTRGQQVTLRCSSQSGHNTVSWYQQALGQGPQFIFQYYREEENGRGNFPPRFSGLQFPNYSSELNVNALELDDSALYLCASSLDPTYGYTFGSGTRLTVV.

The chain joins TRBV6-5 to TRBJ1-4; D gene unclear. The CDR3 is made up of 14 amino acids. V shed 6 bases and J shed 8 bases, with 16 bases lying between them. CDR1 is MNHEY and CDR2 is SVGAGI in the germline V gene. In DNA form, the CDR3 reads TGTGCCAGCAGATCCGGTCCTCTGTGGGAAAAACTGTTTTTT. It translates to CASRSGPLWEKLFF.